This section outlines one TCR beta chain sequence together with its context. Measured with immunoSEQ multiplex PCR; TCRdb has only the in-frame clones, and not every one. The table shows over a million clones, with roughly 96% occurring only once. This record belongs to a study of shared clonotypes between healthy human individuals. This CDR3 has 14 residues. V dropped 4 bases and J dropped 4 bases, with 13 bases sitting between them. The germline V gene encodes CDR1 SGHRS and CDR2 YFSETQ. The sequence came from a young man in good health. This sequence joins TRBV5-1 and TRBJ2-3; tentative D call: TRBD1 (6 bases). The sequencing sample was made of naive CD4+ T cells sorted from blood. Subset meaning: CD45RA+ positively selected. The CDR3 sequence is CASSPTGIADTQYF. The CDR3 region has the DNA TGCGCCAGCAGCCCCACAGGGATCGCAGATACGCAGTATTTT.